What follows are 3 T cell receptor beta chains derived from one specimen sequenced in a study of cytomegalovirus exposure and HLA in healthy donors (dated by TCRdb to the late 2010s). The library was obtained by the immunoSEQ multiplex PCR assay. TCRdb's version of the immuneACCESS table is confined to in-frame rearrangements and falls short of the full clone set. An unresolved V gene accounts for under half of the shortfall where checked; the remainder is of unknown origin. Counted in this sample were tens of thousands of clones; roughly 90% of them appeared once. The biggest ten clones account for 1% to 1.5% of the sample. Sequenced sample: PBMCs. The origin of the receptors is a young woman in good health and CMV-seronegative.

This chain links TRBV6-5 with TRBJ2-7; no definite D call. V lost 8 bases and J lost 7, with 21 bases in between. Germline V gene data show CDR1 as MNHEY and CDR2 as SVGAGI. The CDR3 totals 14 residues. CDR3 DNA: TGTGCCAGCTCTACCCACACGGGTACAAAGGAGCAGTACTTC. This encodes CASSTHTGTKEQYF.

This clone turned up a few times. The rearrangement joins TRBV6-1 to TRBJ2-3; perhaps TRBD1 as D (5 bases). The germline CDR1 and CDR2 sequences are MNHNS and SASEGT. Trimming shortened V by 1 base and J by 7 bases, and 9 bases separated the two germline ends. This CDR3 region has 13 residues. CDR3: CASSEVRGNTQYF. The DNA of the CDR3 is TGTGCCAGCAGTGAAGTTAGGGGTAATACGCAGTATTTT.

For the CDR3, the DNA is TGTGCCAGCAGCCTGGACAGCAACAATGAGCAGTTCTTC. Translated: CASSLDSNNEQFF. The chain is built from TRBV11-2 and TRBJ2-1; TRBD1 might be the D (6 bases). Germline V gives CDR1 SGHAT, CDR2 FQNNGV. Trimming left V 5 bases short and J 5 bases short, with 10 bases between. This CDR3 region has 13 residues.